The present entry profiles one TCR beta chain with its context. Its target is unknown. The source of the sample is a study of T cell responses to AZD1222 COVID-19 vaccine. Overall study context: Second-dose intervals near 4 or 12 weeks were combined. Study findings and constraints: Repertoires were collected only later (after the peak T cell response had occurred).

This CDR3 spans 14 amino acids. Germline assignment: CDR1 MNHNY and CDR2 SVGAGI (reference sequence). Between the trimmed V and J ends, which lost 6 bases and 2 bases, there was a span of 12 bases. Measured with immunoSEQ multiplex PCR; TCRdb has only the in-frame clones, and not every one. The sample yields 93,000 or so clones, roughly nine tenths seen once. The source of this sequence is an adult in good health. This sample comprised peripheral blood, obtained on day 0 of AZD1222 vaccination. The V gene is TRBV6-6, the J gene TRBJ2-3, with D possibly being TRBD2 (6 bases). The CDR3: CASRGDSHTDTQYF. The CDR3 DNA follows: TGTGCCAGCAGGGGGGACTCGCACACAGATACGCAGTATTTT.